Listed below are T cell receptor beta chains from one sample, sequenced in a study of cytomegalovirus exposure and HLA in healthy donors. This table comes from immunoSEQ multiplex PCR, and its TCRdb copy is limited to in-frame clones, with some not included. Recorded for this sample: fewer than 200,000 clones. Sequencing was carried out using PBMCs. These receptors all stem from a woman in her sixties in good health and CMV-seronegative. Each CDR3 is given with its conserved first and last residue. The D gene is left open where the match is weak.

d_gene: .
j_gene: TRBJ1-2
v_gene: TRBV5-1
CDR3nt: TGCGCCAGCAGCTTGCAGGGGACCGACTATGGCTACACCTTC
CDR3aa: CASSLQGTDYGYTF

d_gene: .
j_gene: TRBJ1-1
v_gene: TRBV27
CDR3nt: TGTGCCAGCAGTTTATCGACAGTGAACACTGAAGCTTTCTTT
CDR3aa: CASSLSTVNTEAFF

d_gene: .
j_gene: TRBJ2-1
v_gene: TRBV2
CDR3nt: TGTGCCAGCGCAAAAGGAGCGGTCTCCTACAATGAGCAGTTCTTC
CDR3aa: CASAKGAVSYNEQFF

d_gene: TRBD1
j_gene: TRBJ1-4
v_gene: TRBV28
CDR3nt: TGTGCCAGCAGTCCAGGGGGACAGGGACGTGAAAAACTGTTTTTT
CDR3aa: CASSPGGQGREKLFF

d_gene: .
j_gene: TRBJ1-5
v_gene: TRBV18
CDR3nt: TGTGCCAGCTCACCACCTAAGGCGGGGAGCAATCAGCCCCAGCATTTT
CDR3aa: CASSPPKAGSNQPQHF

d_gene: .
j_gene: TRBJ1-3
v_gene: TRBV9
CDR3nt: TGTGCCAGCAGCGTAGGTGAAAGACAACGGAACACCATATATTTT
CDR3aa: CASSVGERQRNTIYF

d_gene: .
j_gene: TRBJ2-7
v_gene: TRBV11-2
CDR3nt: TGTGCCAGCAGCTTAGGTGGCGGAACCTACGAGCAGTACTTC
CDR3aa: CASSLGGGTYEQYF

d_gene: .
j_gene: TRBJ1-2
v_gene: TRBV5-5
CDR3nt: TGTGCCAGCAGCCCCGAGGTCGGGGGGTTGGGGTATGGCTACACCTTC
CDR3aa: CASSPEVGGLGYGYTF

d_gene: .
j_gene: TRBJ2-1
v_gene: TRBV9
CDR3nt: TGTGCCAGCAGCGTAGGCGGCACTAAAAATGAGCAGTTCTTC
CDR3aa: CASSVGGTKNEQFF

d_gene: .
j_gene: TRBJ2-1
v_gene: TRBV6-4
CDR3nt: TGTGCCAGCAGGCAGGGTACTGAGCAGTTCTTC
CDR3aa: CASRQGTEQFF

d_gene: .
j_gene: TRBJ1-1
v_gene: TRBV4-1
CDR3nt: TGCGCCAGCAGCCAAAAAACAGGCCTCGGGAGCACTGAAGCTTTCTTT
CDR3aa: CASSQKTGLGSTEAFF

d_gene: .
j_gene: TRBJ2-7
v_gene: TRBV4-1
CDR3nt: TGCGCCAGCAGCCAAGAGCCGGGGGCCTACGAGCAGTACTTC
CDR3aa: CASSQEPGAYEQYF

d_gene: .
j_gene: TRBJ2-1
v_gene: TRBV20-1
CDR3nt: TGCAGTGCTATCAATAATGAGCAGTTCTTC
CDR3aa: CSAINNEQFF

d_gene: TRBD1
j_gene: TRBJ2-1
v_gene: TRBV2
CDR3nt: TGTGCCAGCAGTGAGACAGGGAAACAGTTCTTC
CDR3aa: CASSETGKQFF

d_gene: TRBD1
j_gene: TRBJ1-2
v_gene: TRBV28
CDR3nt: TGTGCCAGCAGGTCTACAGGGGGCGCAGATGGCTACACCTTC
CDR3aa: CASRSTGGADGYTF

d_gene: TRBD1
j_gene: TRBJ1-5
v_gene: TRBV6-4
CDR3nt: TGTGCCAGCAGTGTGGGACGGGACAGGGGGGGAATAAATCAGCCCCAGCATTTT
CDR3aa: CASSVGRDRGGINQPQHF

d_gene: TRBD2
j_gene: TRBJ2-3
v_gene: TRBV7-3
CDR3nt: TGTGCCAGCAGCTTAACAGCGGGGGCTCGCACAGATACGCAGTATTTT
CDR3aa: CASSLTAGARTDTQYF

d_gene: .
j_gene: TRBJ1-3
v_gene: TRBV29-1
CDR3nt: TGCAGCGCCTCCTCGGGTTCTGGAAACACCATATATTTT
CDR3aa: CSASSGSGNTIYF

d_gene: TRBD2
j_gene: TRBJ2-3
v_gene: TRBV7-8
CDR3nt: TGTGCCAGCAGCTTATTCCCGCGGGGGAACACAGATACGCAGTATTTT
CDR3aa: CASSLFPRGNTDTQYF

d_gene: .
j_gene: TRBJ2-7
v_gene: TRBV2
CDR3nt: TGTGCCAGCAAAAAAGACGGGACCTACGAGCAGTACTTC
CDR3aa: CASKKDGTYEQYF

d_gene: TRBD1
j_gene: TRBJ2-7
v_gene: TRBV7-6
CDR3nt: TGTGCCAGCAGCACCCGGACAGGCCTCGAGCAGTACTTC
CDR3aa: CASSTRTGLEQYF

d_gene: TRBD1
j_gene: TRBJ1-4
v_gene: TRBV7-9
CDR3nt: TGTGCCAGCAGCTTAGCGGGACAGGGGGCAACTAATGAAAAACTGTTTTTT
CDR3aa: CASSLAGQGATNEKLFF

d_gene: TRBD2
j_gene: TRBJ2-7
v_gene: TRBV6-1
CDR3nt: TGTGCCAGCAGTGAACCGGGACTAGCTCCCCTAGGTCGGAACGAGCAGTACTTC
CDR3aa: CASSEPGLAPLGRNEQYF

d_gene: TRBD1
j_gene: TRBJ2-7
v_gene: TRBV7-8
CDR3nt: TGTGCCACCCACCCCCGTGACAGGGATAACGAGCAGTACTTC
CDR3aa: CATHPRDRDNEQYF

d_gene: TRBD1
j_gene: TRBJ1-2
v_gene: TRBV9
CDR3nt: TGTGCCAGCAGCTCAGAGACAAGGGGGCTTAAAGGTGATGGCTACACCTTC
CDR3aa: CASSSETRGLKGDGYTF

d_gene: .
j_gene: TRBJ2-3
v_gene: TRBV12-5
CDR3nt: TGTGCTATCATACTGCGGGTCGCCGGCACAGATACGCAGTATTTT
CDR3aa: CAIILRVAGTDTQYF

d_gene: TRBD1
j_gene: TRBJ1-1
v_gene: TRBV10-3
CDR3nt: TGTGCCATCAGTGGCAAAAAAGGGGGCGCCAACACTGAAGCTTTCTTT
CDR3aa: CAISGKKGGANTEAFF

d_gene: .
j_gene: TRBJ2-7
v_gene: TRBV7-9
CDR3nt: TGTGCCAGCAGCTTAGAGTACAGAGCCTACGAGCAGTACTTC
CDR3aa: CASSLEYRAYEQYF

d_gene: .
j_gene: TRBJ2-1
v_gene: TRBV7-2
CDR3nt: TGTGCCAGCAGCTCATTCGGGACTCCGTACAATGAGCAGTTCTTC
CDR3aa: CASSSFGTPYNEQFF

d_gene: TRBD2
j_gene: TRBJ2-2
v_gene: TRBV15
CDR3nt: TGTGCCACCAGCAGAGATAGGGCGGGAGGATCGACCGGGGAGCTGTTTTTT
CDR3aa: CATSRDRAGGSTGELFF

d_gene: TRBD2
j_gene: TRBJ2-3
v_gene: TRBV7-8
CDR3nt: TGTGCCAGCACCCCACTAGCGGGGATGTTTTTGGGGACAGATACGCAGTATTTT
CDR3aa: CASTPLAGMFLGTDTQYF

d_gene: .
j_gene: TRBJ2-3
v_gene: TRBV29-1
CDR3nt: TGCAGCGTGTTAGAGAGAAAAGATACGCAGTATTTT
CDR3aa: CSVLERKDTQYF

d_gene: .
j_gene: TRBJ1-5
v_gene: TRBV11-2
CDR3nt: TGTGCCAGCAGCTTAGATCCGAGTAATCAGCCCCAGCATTTT
CDR3aa: CASSLDPSNQPQHF

d_gene: TRBD1
j_gene: TRBJ1-2
v_gene: TRBV5-1
CDR3nt: TGCGCCAGCAGCCCGAGACAGGGAGGCTACACCTTC
CDR3aa: CASSPRQGGYTF

d_gene: .
j_gene: TRBJ1-6
v_gene: TRBV7-2
CDR3nt: TGTGCCAGCAGCTTCGGCCTGCCAGGGAGGAATTCACCCCTCCACTTT
CDR3aa: CASSFGLPGRNSPLHF

d_gene: .
j_gene: TRBJ2-7
v_gene: TRBV4-2
CDR3nt: TGTGCCAGCAGCCGTGAGGTGCTTTTCAACGAGCAGTACTTC
CDR3aa: CASSREVLFNEQYF

d_gene: TRBD2
j_gene: TRBJ2-3
v_gene: TRBV5-1
CDR3nt: TGCGCCAGCAGCTCGCTAGCGGGAGCCACAGATACGCAGTATTTT
CDR3aa: CASSSLAGATDTQYF

d_gene: .
j_gene: TRBJ2-1
v_gene: TRBV2
CDR3nt: TGTGCCAGCAGTGTTTCCTCAGGCAGGTTCGTCAATGAGCAGTTCTTC
CDR3aa: CASSVSSGRFVNEQFF

d_gene: .
j_gene: TRBJ1-4
v_gene: TRBV7-9
CDR3nt: TGTGCCAGCAGCTTAGTTATGGGGACTAGGACTGAAAAACTGTTTTTT
CDR3aa: CASSLVMGTRTEKLFF

d_gene: .
j_gene: TRBJ2-3
v_gene: TRBV7-9
CDR3nt: TGTGCCAGCAGCCCGCGAAGTGCCCCAGATACGCAGTATTTT
CDR3aa: CASSPRSAPDTQYF

d_gene: TRBD1
j_gene: TRBJ1-2
v_gene: TRBV4-1
CDR3nt: TGCGCCAGCAGCCAGTCCGGACAGGGAGGCTATGGCTACACCTTC
CDR3aa: CASSQSGQGGYGYTF

d_gene: TRBD1
j_gene: TRBJ2-7
v_gene: TRBV6-6
CDR3nt: TGTGCCAGCAGTTACTCCCCTGGGCAGGGGGCCTTCGAGCAGTACTTC
CDR3aa: CASSYSPGQGAFEQYF

d_gene: TRBD1
j_gene: TRBJ2-7
v_gene: TRBV4-1
CDR3nt: TGCGCCAGCAGCCAAGCGGGACAGATAGTTTACGAGCAGTACTTC
CDR3aa: CASSQAGQIVYEQYF

d_gene: .
j_gene: TRBJ2-5
v_gene: TRBV15
CDR3nt: TGTGCCACCAGCGGCAGGGCCGCCCGGGAGACCCAGTACTTC
CDR3aa: CATSGRAARETQYF

d_gene: TRBD2
j_gene: TRBJ2-1
v_gene: TRBV7-2
CDR3nt: TGTGCCAGCAGCTTAAGGGACTACGGGAATGAGCAGTTCTTC
CDR3aa: CASSLRDYGNEQFF

d_gene: .
j_gene: TRBJ1-2
v_gene: TRBV4-2
CDR3nt: TGTGCCAGCAGCCAAGATGGGGGACTCCCTGGCTACACCTTC
CDR3aa: CASSQDGGLPGYTF

d_gene: .
j_gene: TRBJ2-7
v_gene: TRBV2
CDR3nt: TGTGCCAGCACCCGAGGATTGACAGGCACCTACGAGCAGTACTTC
CDR3aa: CASTRGLTGTYEQYF

d_gene: .
j_gene: TRBJ2-7
v_gene: TRBV2
CDR3nt: TGTGCCAGCAGTGAACTGGGCGTGGAGCAGTACTTC
CDR3aa: CASSELGVEQYF

d_gene: TRBD1
j_gene: TRBJ2-7
v_gene: TRBV12-5
CDR3nt: TGTGCTAGTGGTTTGTCCGGGACAGGGGGCGAGCAGTACTTC
CDR3aa: CASGLSGTGGEQYF